The 13 T cell receptor beta chains below all came from one sample that was sequenced in a study of beta chain features in type 1 diabetes. What these receptors recognize is not known. The authors reverse transcribed all of the isolated RNA, so sequencing captured expressed TCRB transcripts. The assay was immunoSEQ multiplex PCR, and TCRdb's table has in-frame clones only and misses some. The sample consists of about 700,000 clones, roughly 12% of them appearing once. Study outcomes and limitations: There was a moderate but significant shortening of TCRB CDR3s in all four CD4+ subsets of Type 1 diabetes patients.

Sequenced sample: naive CD4+ T cells from blood. The receptors come from a man between 18 and 29 years old with type 1 diabetes.

This clone occurred a few times. The chain recombines TRBV10-3 with TRBJ2-5, with D possibly matching TRBD1 (5 bases). The CDR3 sequence is 13 residues long. The germline V gene has CDR1 ENHRY and CDR2 SYGVKD. The V end lost 4 bases, the J end lost 5 bases, and 11 bases lay between the germline ends. The DNA of the CDR3 is TGTGCCATCAGTGCGGACACCCTGGAGACCCAGTACTTC. It codes for CAISADTLETQYF.

The J gene is TRBJ2-7, the V gene TRBV18, with 9 bases identical to TRBD1. Germline V gene data show CDR1 as KGHSH and CDR2 as LQKENI. The CDR3 length is 14 residues. The V segment lost 6 bases and the J segment 1 base; nucleotides outside the gene matches: 4. The CDR3 here is CASSAGTGSYEQYF. CDR3 bases: TGTGCCAGCTCGGCCGGGACAGGGTCCTACGAGCAGTACTTC. The variable domain in full, with the rest retrieved from reference TRBV18 and TRBJ2-7, is NAGVMQNPRHLVRRRGQEARLRCSPMKGHSHVYWYRQLPEEGLKFMVYLQKENIIDESGMPKERFSAEFPKEGPSILRIQQVVRGDSAAYFCASSAGTGSYEQYFGPGTRLTVT.

Only a few counts were recorded for this clone. The chain employs TRBV5-6 and TRBJ2-3; 9 bases are shared with TRBD1. Germline V CDR1 and CDR2: SGHDT, YYEEEE. With V trimmed by 0 bases and J by 1 base, 0 bases remained unmatched. The CDR3 runs 15 residues. DNA of the CDR3: TGTGCCAGCAGCTTGGGGACAGGGGGCACAGATACGCAGTATTTT. This gives the protein CASSLGTGGTDTQYF.

The chain carries TRBV1 and TRBJ2-5. TRBV1 is annotated as a pseudogene. The CDR3 has 11 amino acids. CDR3 amino acids: CTSGPKGPGYF. For the CDR3, the DNA is TGCACCAGCGGTCCGAAGGGTCCGGGGTACTTC.

This clone occurred a few times. The same CDR3 is also encoded by other DNA sequences in this sample. The chain links TRBV15 to TRBJ2-5; D might be TRBD1 (6 bases). The V gene's germline CDR1 is LNHNV and CDR2 YYDKDF (reference sequence). V was shortened by 0 bases and J by 5 bases, with 10 bases between the two germline ends. The CDR3 consists of 14 residues. CDR3 sequence reads: CATSRDRGSETQYF. CDR3 coding DNA: TGTGCCACCAGCAGAGACAGGGGTTCGGAGACCCAGTACTTC.

This clone appeared a few times. The V and J genes are TRBV2 and TRBJ1-6; D remains ambiguous. Deletions cut 7 bases from V and 5 bases from J, with 12 bases between. The CDR3 has 14 amino acids. Germline V gene lookup returns CDR1 SNHLY and CDR2 FYNNEI. CDR3 amino acids: CASNWVTDNSPLHF. CDR3 DNA sequence: TGTGCCAGCAATTGGGTTACAGATAATTCACCCCTCCACTTT.

This clone came up a few times. The genes are TRBV30 and TRBJ1-5; D is ambiguous. Germline CDR1 GTSNPN, CDR2 SVGIG (reference sequence). V lost 2 bases, J lost 5 bases, and 10 bases lay in between. The CDR3 runs 13 residues. The chain's CDR3 is CAWSQVRHQPQHF. The CDR3 DNA reads TGTGCCTGGAGTCAAGTACGTCATCAGCCCCAGCATTTT.

This clone was picked up a small number of times. The rearrangement joins TRBV5-6 to TRBJ1-1, with D perhaps TRBD1 (5 bases). Germline CDR1 reads SGHDT; CDR2 reads YYEEEE. The V end lost 1 base, the J end lost 4 bases, and 11 bases lay between the germline ends. This CDR3 has 14 amino acids. The CDR3 here is CASSLNPGITEAFF. The CDR3 nucleotides read TGTGCCAGCAGCTTGAACCCAGGGATCACTGAAGCTTTCTTT.

The rearrangement links TRBV5-1 to TRBJ2-5; 12 bases align to TRBD2. The CDR3 is 18 amino acids. CDR1 is SGHRS and CDR2 is YFSETQ in the germline V gene. Losses at the gene ends were 0 bases for V and 2 bases for J; bases not matched to a gene: 8. The CDR3 sequence is CASSLVTSGGISQETQYF. As DNA, the CDR3 is TGCGCCAGCAGCTTGGTAACTAGCGGGGGGATTTCTCAAGAGACCCAGTACTTC.

In its sample, this clone was seen a few times. The chain employs TRBV7-9 and TRBJ1-1; no clear D. The CDR3 runs 13 residues. Trimming left V 6 bases short and J 4 bases short, with 12 bases between. Per germline, CDR1 SEHNR and CDR2 FQNEAQ (reference sequence). CDR3 sequence (DNA): TGTGCCAGCAGGCAAGGGATGGGCACTGAAGCTTTCTTT. Protein: CASRQGMGTEAFF.

The chain is built from TRBV7-9 and TRBJ2-3, with 9 bases fitting TRBD2. V gave up 4 bases and J gave up 5 bases; unmatched junction bases: 13. Germline CDR1 reads SEHNR; CDR2 reads FQNEAQ (reference sequence). CDR3 length: 17 residues. CDR3 sequence reads: CASSSRRIAGALDTQYF. The CDR3 DNA sequence: TGTGCCAGCAGCTCACGCCGCATAGCGGGGGCATTAGATACGCAGTATTTT.

The chain joins TRBV6-6 to TRBJ1-2; D not resolved. The germline V gene has CDR1 MNHNY and CDR2 SVGAGI (reference sequence). The V and J ends lost 0 bases and 1 base respectively, with 9 bases between them. The CDR3 is 15 residues long. The CDR3 sequence is CASSYSTAVNYGYTF. The CDR3 DNA reads TGTGCCAGCAGTTACTCGACGGCAGTTAACTATGGCTACACCTTC.

This clone occurred a few times. The chain uses TRBV6-4 and TRBJ2-1; TRBD1 or TRBD2 may be the D gene (5 bases each). This CDR3 region has 15 residues. Germline-derived CDR1 and CDR2 are MRHNA and SNTAGT. The V gene lost 4 bases and the J gene lost 5 bases, with 15 bases spanning the gap. This chain's CDR3 is CASSALPGTHNEQFF. DNA for the CDR3: TGTGCCAGCAGTGCCCTACCAGGGACCCACAATGAGCAGTTCTTC.